The 29 T cell receptor beta chains below were found in one sample sequenced in a study of T cell responses to AZD1222 COVID-19 vaccine. Sequencing used immunoSEQ multiplex PCR; TCRdb keeps in-frame clones, though not all of them. The table includes about 140,000 clones, 75% to 95% detected once. This specimen was peripheral blood, taken 28 days after the second dose of the MenACWY control vaccine. These receptors originate from an adult who received the MenACWY meningococcal vaccine as a control.

The chain uses TRBV19 and TRBJ2-5; D call uncertain. Trimming stripped 2 bases from V and 2 bases from J, with 6 bases between. In germline, CDR1 is LNHDA, CDR2 SQIVND (reference sequence). This CDR3 has 13 residues. CDR3 protein: CASSIPSQETQYF. The CDR3 DNA is TGTGCCAGTAGTATACCCAGTCAAGAGACCCAGTACTTC.

This sequence joins TRBV5-4 and TRBJ2-7, with 8 bases fitting TRBD2. The CDR3 spans 16 residues. Germline assignment: CDR1 SGHNT and CDR2 YYREEE (reference sequence). The ends lost 4 bases at V and 6 bases at J; junction bases unmatched: 15. The CDR3 loop reads CASSRNEDGRGAEQYF. CDR3 sequence (DNA): TGTGCCAGCAGCCGAAACGAAGACGGGAGGGGCGCCGAGCAGTACTTC. The whole variable domain, remainder taken from reference TRBV5-4 and TRBJ2-7, is ETGVTQSPTHLIKTRGQQVTLRCSSQSGHNTVSWYQQALGQGPQFIFQYYREEENGRGNFPPRFSGLQFPNYSSELNVNALELDDSALYLCASSRNEDGRGAEQYFGPGTRLTVT.

The chain employs TRBV3-1 (or the pseudogene TRBV3-2) and TRBJ2-5, with 8 bases lining up with TRBD2. Germline CDR1 reads LGHDT; CDR2 reads YNNKEL (reference sequence). Losses at the gene ends were 6 bases for V and 5 bases for J; bases not matched to a gene: 11. There are 15 residues in the CDR3. The chain's CDR3 is CASSHRGGTGETQYF. CDR3 DNA: TGTGCCAGCAGTCACCGCGGGGGGACGGGGGAGACCCAGTACTTC.

This clone appeared once. V usage is TRBV28 and J usage is TRBJ2-2; D tentatively reads TRBD1 or TRBD2 (7 bases each). Trimming cost V 8 bases and J 7 bases, with 20 bases left between them. The V gene's germline CDR1 is MDHEN and CDR2 SYDVKM. CDR3 length equals 15 residues. The CDR3 loop reads CASFRGGADNGELFF. For the CDR3, the DNA is TGTGCCAGCTTCAGGGGGGGTGCCGATAACGGGGAGCTGTTTTTT.

The chain recombines TRBV6-5 with TRBJ1-1; TRBD1 is a possible D gene (5 bases). CDR1 and CDR2 from the germline V gene are MNHEY and SVGAGI. The CDR3 is 15 amino acids. Trimming pared 2 bases from V and 0 bases from J, leaving 10 bases between. The CDR3 protein is CASSYGANMNTEAFF. The DNA for the CDR3 is TGTGCCAGCAGTTACGGGGCCAACATGAACACTGAAGCTTTCTTT.

Regarding this clone: At one of its ends the junction is not consistent with the germline gene, which may arise from a read error. CDR3 residues: CASSPERTDTQYF. The CDR3, as DNA: TGTGCTAGCAGCCCAGAACGCACAGATACGCAGTATTTT. The chain uses TRBV7-7 and TRBJ2-3; D is uncertain. The V gene's germline CDR1 is SSHAT and CDR2 FNYEAQ (reference sequence). The length of the CDR3 is 13 residues. Drawing the rest from reference TRBV7-7 and TRBJ2-3, the complete variable domain is GAGVSQSPRYKVTKRGQDVTLRCDPISSHATLYWYQQALGQGPEFLTYFNYEAQPDKSGLPSDRFSAERPEGSISTLTIQRTEQRDSAMYRCASSPERTDTQYFGPGTRLTVL.

This chain uses TRBV18 with TRBJ2-1, with 11 nucleotides matching TRBD2. With V trimmed by 3 bases and J by 3 bases, 10 bases remained unmatched. This CDR3 has 18 residues. Germline V gene lookup returns CDR1 KGHSH and CDR2 LQKENI. CDR3 residues: CASSPLPGTSGIYNEQFF. Here the CDR3 DNA reads TGTGCCAGCTCACCGCTTCCCGGGACTAGCGGAATCTACAATGAGCAGTTCTTC.

The rearrangement joins TRBV24-1 to TRBJ2-1; 11 bases are a match to TRBD2. The V segment lost 4 bases and the J segment 9 bases; nucleotides outside the gene matches: 7. This CDR3 is 15 amino acids long. Germline V gene data show CDR1 as KGHDR and CDR2 as SFDVKD. DNA of the CDR3: TGTGCCACCAGTGAACTACTAGCGGGGGTGGGTGAGCAGTTCTTC. Its translation: CATSELLAGVGEQFF.

The chain joins TRBV19 to TRBJ2-7; possibly TRBD1 for D (6 bases). The CDR3 sequence is 13 residues long. CDR1 LNHDA and CDR2 SQIVND come from the germline V gene (reference sequence). Between the trimmed V and J ends, which lost 3 bases and 7 bases, there was a span of 13 bases. The CDR3 sequence is CASSINRVGEQYF. DNA of the CDR3: TGTGCCAGTAGTATCAACAGGGTCGGAGAGCAGTACTTC.

The rearrangement uses TRBV29-1 and TRBJ2-7, with 11 bases fitting TRBD1. The CDR3 is 13 amino acids. Germline-derived CDR1 and CDR2 are SQVTM and ANQGSEA. Trimming at V came to 8 bases and at J to 5 bases, leaving 8 bases not matched to a gene. This CDR3 reads CSPYGDRGNEQYF. In DNA, the CDR3 is TGCAGCCCCTATGGGGACAGGGGGAACGAGCAGTACTTC.

CDR3: CATSRDSWVQHF. The CDR3 DNA is TGTGCCACCAGCAGAGATAGCTGGGTCCAGCATTTT. This chain connects TRBV15 to TRBJ1-5; D not resolved. CDR1 LNHNV and CDR2 YYDKDF come from the germline V gene (reference sequence). The CDR3 is 12 amino acids. V was clipped by 0 bases and J by 12 bases, with 9 bases between them. Using reference TRBV15 and TRBJ1-5 for the parts outside the CDR3, the full variable domain is DAMVIQNPRYQVTQFGKPVTLSCSQTLNHNVMYWYQQKSSQAPKLLFHYYDKDFNNEADTPDNFQSRRPNTSFCFLDIRSPGLGDTAMYLCATSRDSWVQHFGDGTRLSIL.

This rearrangement joins TRBV3-1 (or the pseudogene TRBV3-2) to TRBJ1-1, with 7 bases identical to TRBD1. CDR3 size: 17 residues. Germline V lookup: CDR1 LGHDT, CDR2 YNNKEL (reference sequence). J lost 4 bases, V lost 10 bases, and 21 bases had no gene match. CDR3 in amino acids: CATSRGPRTGFATEAFF. CDR3 nucleotides: TGTGCCACCTCGAGAGGCCCTCGGACAGGTTTTGCCACTGAAGCTTTCTTT.

CDR3 amino acids: CASSMWAGVTYNEQFF. The DNA of the CDR3 is TGTGCCAGTAGTATGTGGGCGGGAGTAACCTACAATGAGCAGTTCTTC. The chain carries TRBV19 and TRBJ2-1; 7 nucleotides align to TRBD2. V lost 3 bases, J lost 2 bases, and 7 bases stayed unmatched. The V gene's germline CDR1 is LNHDA and CDR2 SQIVND (reference sequence). The CDR3 covers 16 residues. The full variable domain, with the rest looked up from reference TRBV19 and TRBJ2-1, is DGGITQSPKYLFRKEGQNVTLSCEQNLNHDAMYWYRQDPGQGLRLIYYSQIVNDFQKGDIAEGYSVSREKKESFPLTVTSAQKNPTAFYLCASSMWAGVTYNEQFFGPGTRLTVL.

The chain uses TRBV18 and TRBJ2-3; TRBD1 matches at 9 bases. V lost 2 bases and J lost 3; bases outside the gene matches: 6. CDR3 length equals 16 residues. Germline CDR1 and CDR2: KGHSH and LQKENI. This CDR3 is CASSPLGQGMTDTQYF. The CDR3 DNA sequence: TGTGCCAGCTCACCATTGGGACAGGGAATGACAGATACGCAGTATTTT.

V usage is TRBV5-1 and J usage is TRBJ2-7; no reliable D call. Trimming took off 1 base at V and 6 bases at J, with 14 bases between the two ends. The CDR3 extends over 14 amino acids. Germline assignment: CDR1 SGHRS and CDR2 YFSETQ. The CDR3 region has the DNA TGCGCCAGCAGCTTGTTGGTAGGTCGTAGCGAGCAGTACTTC. The encoded protein is CASSLLVGRSEQYF.

In DNA form, the CDR3 reads TGTGCCAGCAGTTTCGAGGGGCTGGACACCGGGGAGCTGTTTTTT. Residues: CASSFEGLDTGELFF. V is TRBV27 and J is TRBJ2-2, with D perhaps assigned TRBD1 or TRBD2 (5 bases each). The CDR3 sequence is 15 residues long. V shed 3 bases and J shed 3 bases, with 11 bases lying between them. Germline V gene sequence: CDR1 MNHEY, CDR2 SMNVEV (reference sequence).

The chain uses TRBV7-3 and TRBJ2-7; no firm D call. Germline V lookup: CDR1 SGHTA, CDR2 FQGTGA. This CDR3 is 9 amino acids long. The V end was cut by 7 bases, the J end by 9 bases, with 7 bases between. The CDR3 region is CASNWGQYF. The CDR3 DNA reads as TGTGCCAGCAATTGGGGGCAGTACTTC.

The gene calls are TRBV7-2 and TRBJ2-5; TRBD1 or TRBD2 may be the D gene (5 bases each). Germline CDR1 and CDR2: SGHTA and FQGNSA. V lost 2 bases and J lost 1, with 8 bases in between. The CDR3 loop spans 14 amino acids. CDR3 region: CASSLRGAQETQYF. The CDR3 DNA reads TGTGCCAGCAGCTTACGAGGGGCCCAAGAGACCCAGTACTTC. Full variable domain (rest looked up from reference TRBV7-2 and TRBJ2-5): GAGVSQSPSNKVTEKGKDVELRCDPISGHTALYWYRQSLGQGLEFLIYFQGNSAPDKSGLPSDRFSAERTGGSVSTLTIQRTQQEDSAVYLCASSLRGAQETQYFGPGTRLLVL.

The chain links TRBV2 to TRBJ2-3, with D hard to call. Trimming took off 4 bases at V and 0 bases at J, with 11 bases between the two ends. This CDR3 contains 15 residues. Germline CDR1 and CDR2: SNHLY and FYNNEI. The CDR3 reads CASSGLSASTDTQYF. Written as DNA, the CDR3 is TGTGCCAGCAGTGGGCTTTCCGCTAGCACAGATACGCAGTATTTT.

The rearrangement uses TRBV18 and TRBJ1-5, with 7 nucleotides matching TRBD1. This CDR3 has 13 amino acids. From germline, CDR1 is KGHSH and CDR2 LQKENI. J lost 7 bases, V lost 6 bases, and 6 bases had no gene match. CDR3 sequence (DNA): TGTGCCAGCTCTACGGACAGGTTCCAGCCCCAGCATTTT. Its translation is CASSTDRFQPQHF. Based on the CDR3 plus reference TRBV18 and TRBJ1-5, the full variable domain is NAGVMQNPRHLVRRRGQEARLRCSPMKGHSHVYWYRQLPEEGLKFMVYLQKENIIDESGMPKERFSAEFPKEGPSILRIQQVVRGDSAAYFCASSTDRFQPQHFGDGTRLSIL.

The chain combines TRBV5-1 with TRBJ1-6; TRBD1 is a possible D gene (6 bases). Germline V gene sequence: CDR1 SGHRS, CDR2 YFSETQ. The V and J ends lost 2 bases and 8 bases respectively, with 14 bases between them. This CDR3 is 15 amino acids long. The CDR3 spells CASSLRTPGDSPLHF. DNA of the CDR3: TGCGCCAGCAGCTTACGGACCCCAGGGGATTCACCCCTCCACTTT. Using reference TRBV5-1 and TRBJ1-6 for the parts outside the CDR3, the full variable domain is KAGVTQTPRYLIKTRGQQVTLSCSPISGHRSVSWYQQTPGQGLQFLFEYFSETQRNKGNFPGRFSGRQFSNSRSEMNVSTLELGDSALYLCASSLRTPGDSPLHFGNGTRLTVT.

V usage is TRBV5-4 and J usage is TRBJ1-3; 7 bases map to TRBD1. Per the germline V gene, CDR1 is SGHNT and CDR2 is YYREEE (reference sequence). Trimming cost V 4 bases and J 1 base; bases outside gene matches: 11. The CDR3 totals 17 residues. The CDR3 protein is CASSLQRQGGSGNTIYF. The CDR3 DNA sequence: TGTGCCAGCAGCCTCCAACGACAGGGAGGTTCTGGAAACACCATATATTTT.

The chain employs TRBV24-1 and TRBJ1-1; possibly TRBD1 for D (6 bases). Trimming took off 5 bases at V and 5 bases at J, with 11 bases between the two ends. Per germline, CDR1 KGHDR and CDR2 SFDVKD. The CDR3 extends over 13 amino acids. CDR3 coding DNA: TGTGCCACCAGTGGGGGGACATCTACTGAAGCTTTCTTT. Residues: CATSGGTSTEAFF.

This rearrangement joins TRBV19 to TRBJ2-7; 7 bases are a match to TRBD2. Germline CDR1 reads LNHDA; CDR2 reads SQIVND (reference sequence). The CDR3 totals 17 residues. The V gene end was trimmed by 3 bases and the J gene end by 3 bases; junction bases not matched to a gene: 14. CDR3 nucleotide sequence: TGTGCCAGTAGTATCGGACTAGTTCCTTCTCGTATCTACGAGCAGTACTTC. It specifies CASSIGLVPSRIYEQYF.

This clone was observed a few times. The rearrangement joins TRBV2 to TRBJ1-1; unclear D gene. Trimming took off 5 bases at V and 1 base at J, with 11 bases between the two ends. This CDR3 contains 14 residues. Looked up from germline, CDR1 is SNHLY and CDR2 is FYNNEI. CDR3 in DNA: TGTGCCAGCAGTCCTGGCCAGGCGAACACTGAAGCTTTCTTT. The encoded protein is CASSPGQANTEAFF.

This sequence joins TRBV6-2 or TRBV6-3 and TRBJ2-1; D is perhaps TRBD1 (5 bases). V was pared by 5 bases and J by 9 bases, with 8 bases between. Germline CDR1 MNHEY, CDR2 SVGEGT. This CDR3 contains 11 residues. CDR3 protein: CASSTGIEQFF. The CDR3 DNA sequence: TGTGCCAGCAGTACAGGTATTGAGCAGTTCTTC.

The J gene is TRBJ2-3, the V gene TRBV24-1; TRBD1 aligns across 7 bases. CDR3 length: 15 residues. J was trimmed by 1 base and V by 3 bases; bases with no gene match: 3. Germline V lookup: CDR1 KGHDR, CDR2 SFDVKD. CDR3 protein: CATSDTGTGTDTQYF. The DNA of the CDR3 is TGTGCCACCAGTGATACCGGGACAGGCACAGATACGCAGTATTTT.

The V gene is TRBV3-1 (or the pseudogene TRBV3-2), the J gene TRBJ1-2; a possible D gene is TRBD1 (5 bases). This CDR3 has 13 amino acids. Looked up from germline, CDR1 is LGHDT and CDR2 is YNNKEL (reference sequence). V lost 4 bases to trimming and J lost 7 bases, with 13 bases between them. CDR3: CASSREGMGGYTF. CDR3 DNA: TGTGCCAGCAGCCGAGAGGGGATGGGTGGCTACACCTTC.

The chain uses TRBV13 and TRBJ1-4, with 7 bases fitting TRBD1. This CDR3 has 14 amino acids. The junction had 3 bases not matched to a gene; V was cut back by 5 bases and J by 3 bases. CDR1 and CDR2 (germline): PRHDT, FYEKMQ (reference sequence). CDR3 protein: CASSPQGANEKLFF. CDR3 nucleotide sequence: TGTGCCAGCAGCCCCCAGGGGGCTAATGAAAAACTGTTTTTT.